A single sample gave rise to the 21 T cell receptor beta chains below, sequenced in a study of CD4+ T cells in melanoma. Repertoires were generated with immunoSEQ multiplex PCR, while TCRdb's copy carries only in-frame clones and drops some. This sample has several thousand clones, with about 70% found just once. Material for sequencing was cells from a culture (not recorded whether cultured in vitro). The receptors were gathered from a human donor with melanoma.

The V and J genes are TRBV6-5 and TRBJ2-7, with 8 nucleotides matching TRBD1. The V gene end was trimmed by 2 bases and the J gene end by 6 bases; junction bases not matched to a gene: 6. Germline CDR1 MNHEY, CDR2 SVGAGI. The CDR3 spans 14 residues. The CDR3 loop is CASSYGQGAGEQYF. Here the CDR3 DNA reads TGTGCCAGCAGTTACGGACAGGGAGCGGGCGAGCAGTACTTC.

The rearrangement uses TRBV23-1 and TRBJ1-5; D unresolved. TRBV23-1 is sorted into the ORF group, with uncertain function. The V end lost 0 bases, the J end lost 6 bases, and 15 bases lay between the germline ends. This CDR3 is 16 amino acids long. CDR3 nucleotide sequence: TGCGCCAGCAGTCAATCATGGCCCCAAGGAGGTCAGCCCCAGCATTTT. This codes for CASSQSWPQGGQPQHF.

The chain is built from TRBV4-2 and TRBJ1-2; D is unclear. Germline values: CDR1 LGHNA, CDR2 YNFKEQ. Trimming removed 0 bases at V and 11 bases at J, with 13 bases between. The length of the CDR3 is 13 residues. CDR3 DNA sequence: TGTGCCAGCAGCCAAGAACCGAAAGTCAGATACACCTTC. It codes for CASSQEPKVRYTF.

CDR3 in DNA: TGTGCCAGCAGCTTAGCGGCCTTTATCACGGGGTATGGCTACACCTTC. It codes for CASSLAAFITGYGYTF. The genes are TRBV7-8 and TRBJ1-2; D ambiguous. V lost 0 bases, J lost 5 bases, and 16 bases lay in between. The germline V gene has CDR1 SGHVS and CDR2 FQNEAQ. The CDR3 has 16 residues. The whole variable domain, remainder taken from reference TRBV7-8 and TRBJ1-2, is GAGVSQSPRYKVAKRGQDVALRCDPISGHVSLFWYQQALGQGPEFLTYFQNEAQLDKSGLPSDRFFAERPEGSVSTLKIQRTQQEDSAVYLCASSLAAFITGYGYTFGSGTRLTVV.

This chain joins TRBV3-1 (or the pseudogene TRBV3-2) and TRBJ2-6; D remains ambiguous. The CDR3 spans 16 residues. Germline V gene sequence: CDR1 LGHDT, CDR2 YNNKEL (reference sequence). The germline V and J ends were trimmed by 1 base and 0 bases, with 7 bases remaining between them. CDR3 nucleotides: TGTGCCAGCAGCCAAGTGTTAGGCTCTGGGGCCAACGTCCTGACTTTC. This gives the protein CASSQVLGSGANVLTF.

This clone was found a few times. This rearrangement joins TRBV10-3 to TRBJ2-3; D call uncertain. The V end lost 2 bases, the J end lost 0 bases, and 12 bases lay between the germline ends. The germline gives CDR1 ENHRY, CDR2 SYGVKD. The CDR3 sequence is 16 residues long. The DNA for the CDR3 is TGTGCCATCAGTGAGGTTGCGTCCCCGAGCACAGATACGCAGTATTTT. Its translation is CAISEVASPSTDTQYF.

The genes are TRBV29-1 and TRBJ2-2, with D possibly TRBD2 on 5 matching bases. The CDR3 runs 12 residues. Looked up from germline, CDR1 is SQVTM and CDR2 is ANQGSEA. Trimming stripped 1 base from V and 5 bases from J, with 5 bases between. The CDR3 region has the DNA TGCAGCGTTGAAGGAGGGACCGGGGAGCTGTTTTTT. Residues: CSVEGGTGELFF.

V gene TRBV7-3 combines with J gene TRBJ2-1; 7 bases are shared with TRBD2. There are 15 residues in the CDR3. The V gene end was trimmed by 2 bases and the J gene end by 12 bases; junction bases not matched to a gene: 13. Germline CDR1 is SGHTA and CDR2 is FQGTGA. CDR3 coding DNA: TGTGCCAGCAGCTTAGGTGCGGGACTAACCTCGGGGCAGTTCTTC. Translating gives CASSLGAGLTSGQFF. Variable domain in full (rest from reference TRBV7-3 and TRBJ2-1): GAGVSQTPSNKVTEKGKYVELRCDPISGHTALYWYRQSLGQGPEFLIYFQGTGAADDSGLPNDRFFAVRPEGSVSTLKIQRTERGDSAVYLCASSLGAGLTSGQFFGPGTRLTVL.

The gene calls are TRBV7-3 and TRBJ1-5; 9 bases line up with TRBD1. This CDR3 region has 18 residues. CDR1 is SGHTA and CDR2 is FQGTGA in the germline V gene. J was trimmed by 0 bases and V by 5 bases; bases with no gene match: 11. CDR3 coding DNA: TGTGCCAGCAGCCAGGGACAGGGAGGCGAGATTAGCAATCAGCCCCAGCATTTT. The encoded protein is CASSQGQGGEISNQPQHF.

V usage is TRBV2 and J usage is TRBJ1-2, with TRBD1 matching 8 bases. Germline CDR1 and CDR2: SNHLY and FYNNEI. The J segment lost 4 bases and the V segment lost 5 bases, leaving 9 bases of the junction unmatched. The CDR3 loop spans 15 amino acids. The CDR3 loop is CASSPDQDRAYGYTF. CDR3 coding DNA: TGTGCCAGCAGTCCAGACCAGGACAGGGCCTATGGCTACACCTTC.

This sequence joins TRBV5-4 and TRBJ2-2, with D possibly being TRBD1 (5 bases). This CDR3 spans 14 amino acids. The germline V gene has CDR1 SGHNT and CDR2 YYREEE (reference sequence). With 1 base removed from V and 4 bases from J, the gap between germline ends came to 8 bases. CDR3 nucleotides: TGTGCCAGCAGCTTGCAGGGAACCACCGGGGAGCTGTTTTTT. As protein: CASSLQGTTGELFF.

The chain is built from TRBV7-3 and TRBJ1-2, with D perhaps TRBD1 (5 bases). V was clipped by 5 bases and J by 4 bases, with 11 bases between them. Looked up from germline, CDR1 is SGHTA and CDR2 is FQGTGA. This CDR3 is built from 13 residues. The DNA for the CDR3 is TGTGCCAGCAGCCTCGGGGCTGCCTATGGCTACACCTTC. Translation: CASSLGAAYGYTF.

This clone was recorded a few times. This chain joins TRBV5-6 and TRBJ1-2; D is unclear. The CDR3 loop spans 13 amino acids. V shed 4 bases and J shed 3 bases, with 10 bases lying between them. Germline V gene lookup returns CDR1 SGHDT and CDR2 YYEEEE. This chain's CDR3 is CASSDYRDYGYTF. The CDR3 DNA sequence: TGTGCCAGCAGCGATTACCGGGACTATGGCTACACCTTC.

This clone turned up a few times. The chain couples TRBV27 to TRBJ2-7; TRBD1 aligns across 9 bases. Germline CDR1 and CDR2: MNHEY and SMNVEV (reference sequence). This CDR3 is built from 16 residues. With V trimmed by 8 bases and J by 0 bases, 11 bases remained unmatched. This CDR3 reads CASATGGQGRSYEQYF. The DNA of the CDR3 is TGTGCCAGCGCCACGGGGGGACAGGGACGCTCCTACGAGCAGTACTTC.

In DNA form, the CDR3 reads TGTGCCAGCAGTTATGGGGGGACATACACTGAAGCTTTCTTT. The encoded protein is CASSYGGTYTEAFF. The chain uses TRBV6-5 and TRBJ1-1; D is perhaps TRBD1 (6 bases). This CDR3 has 14 amino acids. Between the trimmed V and J ends, which lost 3 bases and 3 bases, there was a span of 11 bases. Per the germline V gene, CDR1 is MNHEY and CDR2 is SVGAGI.

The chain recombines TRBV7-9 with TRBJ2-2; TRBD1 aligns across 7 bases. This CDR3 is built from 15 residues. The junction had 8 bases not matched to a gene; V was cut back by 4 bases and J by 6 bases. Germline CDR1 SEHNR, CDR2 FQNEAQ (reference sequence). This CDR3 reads CASSSTGSGAGELFF. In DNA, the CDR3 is TGTGCCAGCAGCTCGACAGGGAGTGGGGCCGGGGAGCTGTTTTTT.

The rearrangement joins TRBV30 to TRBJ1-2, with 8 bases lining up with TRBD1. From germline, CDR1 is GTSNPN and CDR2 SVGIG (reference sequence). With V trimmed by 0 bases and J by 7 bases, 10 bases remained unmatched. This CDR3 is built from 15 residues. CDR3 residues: CAWSVGGQGFAGYTF. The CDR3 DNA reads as TGTGCCTGGAGTGTGGGCGGACAGGGATTTGCTGGCTACACCTTC. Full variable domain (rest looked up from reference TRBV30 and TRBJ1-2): SQTIHQWPATLVQPVGSPLSLECTVEGTSNPNLYWYRQAAGRGLQLLFYSVGIGQISSEVPQNLSASRPQDRQFILSSKKLLLSDSGFYLCAWSVGGQGFAGYTFGSGTRLTVV.

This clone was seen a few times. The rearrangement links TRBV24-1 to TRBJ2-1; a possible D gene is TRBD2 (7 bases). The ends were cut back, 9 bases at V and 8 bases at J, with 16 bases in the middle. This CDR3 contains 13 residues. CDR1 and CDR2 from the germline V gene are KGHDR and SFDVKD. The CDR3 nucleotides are TGTGCCACCGGGAGGGGGGGGCGGGATGAGCAGTTCTTC. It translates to CATGRGGRDEQFF.

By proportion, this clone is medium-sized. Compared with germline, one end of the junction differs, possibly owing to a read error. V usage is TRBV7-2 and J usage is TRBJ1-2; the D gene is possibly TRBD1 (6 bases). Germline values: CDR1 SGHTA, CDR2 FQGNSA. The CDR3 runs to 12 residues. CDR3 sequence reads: CASSLGQPDPFF. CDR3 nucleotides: TGTGCCAGCAGTTTAGGACAGCCAGACCCCTTCTTC.

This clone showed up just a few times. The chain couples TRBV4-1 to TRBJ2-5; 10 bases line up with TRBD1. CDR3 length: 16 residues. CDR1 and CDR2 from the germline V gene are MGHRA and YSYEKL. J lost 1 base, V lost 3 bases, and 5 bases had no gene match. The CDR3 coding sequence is TGCGCCAGCAGCCAGGGACAGGGGCTGGCCCAAGAGACCCAGTACTTC. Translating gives CASSQGQGLAQETQYF.

The CDR3 spells CASSVEKGSSYNEQFF. CDR3 coding DNA: TGTGCCAGCAGCGTAGAAAAGGGGAGCTCCTACAATGAGCAGTTCTTC. This chain connects TRBV9 to TRBJ2-1; D may correspond to TRBD1 or TRBD2 (5 bases each). Trimming left V 0 bases short and J 0 bases short, with 10 bases between. Germline CDR1 and CDR2: SGDLS and YYNGEE. This CDR3 has 16 residues.